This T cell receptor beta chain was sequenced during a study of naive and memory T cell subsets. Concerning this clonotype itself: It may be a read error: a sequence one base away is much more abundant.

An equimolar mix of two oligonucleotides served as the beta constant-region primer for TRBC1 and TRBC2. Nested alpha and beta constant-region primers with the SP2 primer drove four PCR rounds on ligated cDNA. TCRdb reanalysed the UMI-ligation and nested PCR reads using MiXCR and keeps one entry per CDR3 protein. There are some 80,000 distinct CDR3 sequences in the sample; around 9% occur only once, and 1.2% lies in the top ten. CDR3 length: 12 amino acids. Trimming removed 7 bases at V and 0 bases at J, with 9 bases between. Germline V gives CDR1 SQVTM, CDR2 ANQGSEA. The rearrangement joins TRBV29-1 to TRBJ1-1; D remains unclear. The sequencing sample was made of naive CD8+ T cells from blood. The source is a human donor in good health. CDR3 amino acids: CSAPNLNTEAFF. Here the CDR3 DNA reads TGCAGCGCTCCAAATCTGAACACTGAAGCTTTCTTT.